This T cell receptor beta chain was found in a study of Ad26.COV2.S vaccination and SARS-CoV-2 variants (dated by TCRdb to the early 2020s). Turning to the overall study: Donors in the vaccine arm were drawn from COV1001, a multicentre, randomized, double-blind, placebo-controlled phase I-IIa trial testing Ad26.COV2.S in healthy adults. The TCR-sequenced set comprised around 30 samples: some 19 Ad26.COV2.S vaccine recipients, 5 placebo recipients and 8 SARS-CoV-2 convalescent individuals. Investigators did not know the trial group allocation while performing experiments and assessing outcomes. Participants in the trial were split at random into five groups of five each, receiving low-dose or high-dose Ad26.COV2.S once or twice, or else placebo on both occasions. Ad26.COV2.S was given intramuscularly at 5x10^10 or 1x10^11 viral particles, as a single shot or as two shots 56 days apart. TCRbeta repertoire sequencing served as the tool for gauging how specific and how broad the SARS-CoV-2-reactive T cell receptors were following Ad26.COV2.S vaccination. Here is what the overall study found, with its caveats: The authors noted that the TCR breadth and depth analyses may have underestimated total T cell responses. After vaccination, spike-specific CD8+ and CD4+ T cell responses were reported to show substantial breadth. The study was not powered for comparison of responses between vaccine doses or regimens. Spike-specific TCR breadth was higher in Ad26.COV2.S recipients than in placebo recipients (P = 0.0014). Non-spike TCR breadth was comparable between vaccine and placebo recipients, consistent with the vaccine containing only spike.

Reading from cysteine to phenylalanine, the CDR3 counts 15 amino acids. Just the 45-base CDR3 DNA is kept, in frame starting at base 1. V was cut back by 1 base and J by 0 bases, leaving a gap of 9 bases between them. CDR1 and CDR2 were assigned from the germline V gene as SGHTA and FQGNSA. The treatment or condition tag for this specimen amounts to: around 19 received Ad26.COV2.S at low or high dose, single or two shots; several received placebo; per-sample allocation not given. For vaccine and placebo recipients, repertoires were sequenced using samples collected on day 63 after the first injection. Between 29 July and 7 August 2020, Cohort 1b enrolled about two dozen adults aged 18-55 years at one site in Boston, USA. Ad26.COV2.S was a replication-incompetent adenovirus type 26 vector that expressed a prefusion-stabilized SARS-CoV-2 spike protein derived from the original Wuhan strain. In this sample, this clone turned up once. Its cognate antigen has yet to be identified. It has no much larger one-base neighbor in the sample; base qualities were not kept.

TCRbeta CDR3 regions were sequenced with the immunoSEQ Assay. After extraction, genomic DNA underwent amplification by bias-controlled multiplex PCR, followed by high-throughput sequencing. The authors' analysis ran thus. To quantify the absolute abundance of each unique TCRbeta CDR3 region, sequences were collapsed and filtered. T cell fraction was estimated by normalizing TCRbeta template counts to usable DNA, with usable DNA measured through amplification of reference genes found in all nucleated cells. Repertoire TCRs were annotated as SARS-CoV-2-specific by exact matching of V gene, CDR3 amino acid sequence and J gene to a known reactive TCR set. The reference SARS-CoV-2 TCR set was derived from MIRA and filtered for enrichment in COVID-19-positive ImmuneCODE repertoires, a step that removed public or cross-reactive TCRs. Using the MIRA antigens, annotated TCRs were further analysed by specific ORF or by position within an ORF. Depth was the summed frequency of annotated unique rearrangements, while breadth was defined as annotated unique rearrangements over total unique productive rearrangements. Two-sided Wilcoxon rank-sum tests were applied when comparing TCR breadth between groups. TCRdb's version of the immuneACCESS table is confined to in-frame rearrangements and falls short of the full clone set. An unresolved V gene accounts for under half of the shortfall where checked; the remainder is of unknown origin. V, J and clone size were drawn from that table, and D and trimming were deduced from the DNA. The sample table shows 440,000 or so clones, and roughly 91% are seen once. Roughly 3.9% of the sample rests with the top ten.

This receptor was identified in a person between 18 and 65 years old who received the Ad26.COV2.S COVID-19 vaccine or a placebo. The receptor chain draws on TRBV7-2 and TRBJ1-2; matching of 5 bases hints at TRBD1 as the D gene. Here the sequenced sample was peripheral blood, taken in a trial of Ad26.COV2.S vaccine versus placebo. The nucleotide sequence is TGTGCCAGCAGCTTAGACAGGAATCCTAACTATGGCTACACCTTC. It encodes CASSLDRNPNYGYTF.